One and the same sample provided the 18 T cell receptor beta chains below, sequenced in a study of spatial heterogeneity in lung cancer. Findings and caveats of the study: In tumors, expanded intratumoral alpha and beta TCR counts tracked mutation counts.

The time point here: sample taken at primary tumor resection. TCRdb reanalysed the 5' RACE reads using MiXCR and keeps one entry per CDR3 protein. This table has about 10,000 distinct CDR3 sequences, around 6% appearing once. No antigens are known for them. Source: lung tumor tissue, taken at surgery. The origin of the receptors is a male donor with early-stage non-small cell lung cancer.

In its sample, this clonotype was seen many times. The library was prepared for alpha chains; this beta chain is a stray read, so its frequency means little. V gene TRBV2 combines with J gene TRBJ2-1; D is possibly TRBD1 or TRBD2 (5 bases each). V shed 6 bases and J shed 3 bases, with 12 bases lying between them. CDR1 is SNHLY, CDR2 FYNNEI, per germline. There are 14 residues in the CDR3. CDR3: CASSYGDRYNEQFF. The CDR3 coding sequence is TGTGCCAGCAGCTACGGGGACCGCTACAATGAGCAGTTCTTC.

This clonotype is medium-sized. Being off target in a library aimed at alpha chains, this beta chain has a size of little meaning. The genes are TRBV6-8 and TRBJ1-2, with TRBD1 as a possible D gene (5 bases). Germline-derived CDR1 and CDR2 are MNHGY and SAAAGT. The CDR3 runs 18 residues. Trimming took off 8 bases at V and 3 bases at J, with 28 bases between the two ends. The CDR3 DNA is TGTGCCAGCGGGTGGGCAGGGATAACCACGAGAGCCTACTATGGCTACACCTTC. Protein sequence: CASGWAGITTRAYYGYTF.

This clonotype was picked up a small number of times. This beta chain represents an off-target read in a library built for alpha chains; its size is of limited meaning. The J gene is TRBJ1-5, the V gene TRBV5-6, with D perhaps TRBD1 (5 bases). CDR1 and CDR2 from the germline V gene are SGHDT and YYEEEE. The CDR3 spans 13 residues. V was shortened by 4 bases and J by 5 bases, with 10 bases between the two germline ends. The CDR3 region has the DNA TGTGCCAGCAGCCTCGACAGAGATCAGCCCCAGCATTTT. This codes for CASSLDRDQPQHF.

In this sample, this clonotype turned up many times. This beta chain appears as a stray read in a library generated for alpha chains; its size is not informative. V gene TRBV29-1 combines with J gene TRBJ2-6; TRBD2 aligns across 7 bases. Germline V gene lookup returns CDR1 SQVTM and CDR2 ANQGSEA. V trimming: 4 bases; J trimming: 3 bases; junction bases outside the gene matches: 3. The CDR3 is 14 amino acids. In nucleotides, the CDR3 is TGCAGCGTTGGCGGGGGTAGTGGGGCCAACGTCCTGACTTTC. Its translation is CSVGGGSGANVLTF.

This clonotype was seen at least ten times. For a library built for alpha chains, this beta chain is a stray read; little rests on its size. The gene calls are TRBV14 and TRBJ2-7; TRBD2 matches at 8 bases. The germline V gene has CDR1 SGHDN and CDR2 FVKESK. V lost 8 bases, J lost 1 base, and 7 bases stayed unmatched. The CDR3 is 14 amino acids. In DNA form, the CDR3 reads TGTGCCAGCGCTGGGGGACTAGGGTCCTACGAGCAGTACTTC. Translating gives CASAGGLGSYEQYF.

By proportion, this clonotype is medium-sized. This beta chain lies outside the target of a library built for alpha chains; its clone size means little. The chain uses TRBV20-1 and TRBJ1-1; perhaps TRBD1 as D (6 bases). Trimming took 0 bases from V and 4 from J, leaving 12 bases between them. The germline V gene encodes CDR1 DFQATT and CDR2 SNEGSKA (reference sequence). The length of the CDR3 is 14 residues. CDR3 region: CSARDSQGATEAFF. For the CDR3, the DNA is TGCAGTGCTAGAGATTCACAGGGCGCCACTGAAGCTTTCTTT.

This clonotype is categorized as large (0.1 to 1%). This beta chain lies outside the target of a library built for alpha chains; its clone size means little. CDR3 nucleotides: TGCAGTGCTACGCCGTTCAATCAGCCCCAGCATTTT. Residues: CSATPFNQPQHF. The chain carries TRBV20-1 and TRBJ1-5, with D uncertain. V was clipped by 4 bases and J by 3 bases, with 7 bases between them. The germline CDR1 and CDR2 sequences are DFQATT and SNEGSKA (reference sequence). The CDR3 loop spans 12 amino acids.

The table lists this clonotype with a few counts. Because this beta chain is a stray read in a library intended to capture alpha chains, its abundance should not be given much weight. The chain carries TRBV20-1 and TRBJ1-4, with TRBD1 as a possible D gene (5 bases). The CDR3 consists of 14 residues. The V gene's germline CDR1 is DFQATT and CDR2 SNEGSKA (reference sequence). V lost 3 bases, J lost 5 bases, and 13 bases lay in between. This CDR3 is CSARFGDRNEKLFF. The CDR3 DNA follows: TGCAGTGCTAGGTTCGGGGACCGAAATGAAAAACTGTTTTTT.

This clonotype was counted ten times or more. As an off-target read in a library built for alpha chains, this beta chain has a frequency of little significance. The rearrangement uses TRBV15 and TRBJ1-1; 7 bases agree with TRBD1. This CDR3 region has 16 residues. Germline assignment: CDR1 LNHNV and CDR2 YYDKDF (reference sequence). The V segment lost 6 bases and the J segment 0 bases; nucleotides outside the gene matches: 10. Here the CDR3 reads CATRTTWDSLNTEAFF. CDR3 DNA sequence: TGTGCCACCAGAACCACCTGGGACAGCTTGAACACTGAAGCTTTCTTT.

In its sample, this clonotype is medium-sized (0.01 to 0.1%). This beta chain is an unintended read in a library built for alpha chains; its size means little. This chain links TRBV9 with TRBJ2-1; D gene uncertain. The germline CDR1 and CDR2 sequences are SGDLS and YYNGEE. V lost 3 bases and J lost 0, with 10 bases in between. The CDR3 spans 15 residues. CDR3 sequence: CASSGSVISYNEQFF. CDR3 DNA sequence: TGTGCCAGCAGCGGATCGGTGATCTCCTACAATGAGCAGTTCTTC.

This clonotype was seen many times. A library made for alpha chains picked up this beta chain off target, so its size means little. The V and J genes are TRBV9 and TRBJ2-4; a weak D match, TRBD1 (5 bases). There are 13 residues in the CDR3. CDR1 is SGDLS, CDR2 YYNGEE, per germline. V was pared by 0 bases and J by 9 bases, with 10 bases between. The CDR3 here is CASSVAGQGIQYF. CDR3 DNA: TGTGCCAGCAGCGTAGCAGGGCAAGGCATTCAGTACTTC.

By sample share, this clonotype is medium-sized (0.01 to 0.1%). This beta chain was picked up by a library intended for alpha chains and is off target, so its count carries little meaning. The rearrangement links TRBV24-1 to TRBJ1-5; D ambiguous. The length of the CDR3 is 16 residues. The V gene's germline CDR1 is KGHDR and CDR2 SFDVKD. Trimming stripped 0 bases from V and 5 bases from J, with 13 bases between. As DNA, the CDR3 is TGTGCCACCAGTGATTTGCAACCGACGGTCGATCAGCCCCAGCATTTT. Translation: CATSDLQPTVDQPQHF.

This clonotype showed up just once. As an off-target read in a library built for alpha chains, this beta chain has a frequency of little significance. This sequence joins TRBV6-1 and TRBJ2-3, with 8 bases aligning to TRBD2. V shed 2 bases, J shed 6 bases, and the junction held 4 bases outside the gene matches. Germline V gene data show CDR1 as MNHNS and CDR2 as SASEGT. CDR3 length equals 14 residues. The CDR3 nucleotides are TGTGCCAGCAGTGAACGGGAGGGTCCGGATACGCAGTATTTT. As protein: CASSEREGPDTQYF.

This clonotype is medium-sized in the sample. Because the library targeted alpha chains, this beta chain is an off-target read whose size means little. The J gene is TRBJ1-1, the V gene TRBV5-1; no clear D gene. This CDR3 contains 14 residues. Germline V gives CDR1 SGHRS, CDR2 YFSETQ. Trimming left V 6 bases short and J 3 bases short, with 15 bases between. Written as DNA, the CDR3 is TGCGCCAGCATGAGGAGCGGCGGTGACACTGAAGCTTTCTTT. Translated, it gives CASMRSGGDTEAFF.

With respect to this clonotype: This beta chain is an off-target read within a library intended for alpha chains, so its frequency means little. The chain links TRBV30 to TRBJ2-1, with TRBD2 matching over 7 bases. The CDR3 length is 12 residues. The J segment lost 8 bases and the V segment lost 3 bases, leaving 4 bases of the junction unmatched. Germline V lookup: CDR1 GTSNPN, CDR2 SVGIG (reference sequence). CDR3 region: CAWSATSDEQFF. The DNA of the CDR3 is TGTGCCTGGAGCGCCACTAGCGATGAGCAGTTCTTC.

This clonotype was seen many times. Little can be read into the size of this beta chain, an off-target read in a library designed for alpha chains. The chain is built from TRBV28 and TRBJ1-2; possibly TRBD1 for D (5 bases). CDR3 length: 15 amino acids. V was cut by 8 bases and J by 8 bases, with 24 bases left in between. Per germline, CDR1 MDHEN and CDR2 SYDVKM. DNA of the CDR3: TGTGCCAGCGCGCCTGGGGCGGGATTGTACGAGGGCTACACCTTC. Its protein product is CASAPGAGLYEGYTF.

This clonotype has more than one count but fewer than ten. This beta chain is a stray read from a library made for alpha chains; its abundance is not meaningful. CDR3 nucleotides: TGCGCCAGCAGCCAAGATTGGGGCTCCTACAATGAGCAGTTCTTC. Its translation: CASSQDWGSYNEQFF. The chain links TRBV4-3 to TRBJ2-1; D not resolved. Per the germline V gene, CDR1 is LGHNA and CDR2 is YSLEER. Trimming pared 0 bases from V and 0 bases from J, leaving 6 bases between. The length of the CDR3 is 15 residues.

This clonotype was observed at least ten times. This beta chain represents an off-target read in a library built for alpha chains; its size is of limited meaning. The gene calls are TRBV7-7 and TRBJ2-1; D is perhaps TRBD2 (6 bases). CDR3 length: 13 amino acids. Germline V lookup: CDR1 SSHAT, CDR2 FNYEAQ (reference sequence). Trimming cost V 2 bases and J 8 bases, with 10 bases left between them. Here the CDR3 DNA reads TGTGCCAGCAGCTTAAAACTAGCCTATGAGCAGTTCTTC. Translation: CASSLKLAYEQFF.